This T cell receptor (beta chain) was identified in a study of somatic mutations in cytotoxic T cells in rheumatoid arthritis. Findings and caveats of the study: Some patients, about an eighth of the roughly 65, had a largest CD8+ clone that exceeded 20% of CD8+ cells. The CD8+ clonality of rheumatoid arthritis patients increased with age, whereas that of healthy controls did not.

Profiled with immunoSEQ multiplex PCR; TCRdb holds only in-frame clones, not every one. The sample records some 6,700 clones, roughly 80% being singletons. Purity of the CD4+ and CD8+ cells, isolated by positive magnetic bead selection, was checked by flow cytometry. Germline values: CDR1 MNHEY, CDR2 SMNVEV (reference sequence). The CDR3 has 13 residues. The V end was cut by 5 bases, the J end by 1 base, with 6 bases between. Points on this clone: Its target is not known.

The TCR comes from a woman in her 70s with rheumatoid arthritis. The genes are TRBV27 and TRBJ1-3; no clear D gene. The sequenced sample was CD8+ T cells sorted from blood, obtained at a follow-up visit. Written as DNA, the CDR3 is TGTGCCAGCAGTACCGTATCTGGAAACACCATATATTTT. Encoded protein: CASSTVSGNTIYF.